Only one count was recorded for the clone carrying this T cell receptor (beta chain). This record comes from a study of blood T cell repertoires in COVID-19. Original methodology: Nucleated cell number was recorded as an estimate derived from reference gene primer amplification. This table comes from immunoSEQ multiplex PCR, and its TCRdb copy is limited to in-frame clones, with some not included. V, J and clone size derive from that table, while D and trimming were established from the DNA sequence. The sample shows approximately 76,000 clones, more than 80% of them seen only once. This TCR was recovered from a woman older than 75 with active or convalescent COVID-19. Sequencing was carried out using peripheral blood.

CDR3 residues: CASSPERGQPQHF. The CDR3 DNA sequence: TGTGCCAGCAGTCCGGAAAGAGGGCAGCCCCAGCATTTT. The chain employs TRBV12-3 or TRBV12-4 and TRBJ1-5, with D unresolved. The CDR3 extends over 13 amino acids. V was cut by 5 bases and J by 7 bases, with 12 bases left in between.